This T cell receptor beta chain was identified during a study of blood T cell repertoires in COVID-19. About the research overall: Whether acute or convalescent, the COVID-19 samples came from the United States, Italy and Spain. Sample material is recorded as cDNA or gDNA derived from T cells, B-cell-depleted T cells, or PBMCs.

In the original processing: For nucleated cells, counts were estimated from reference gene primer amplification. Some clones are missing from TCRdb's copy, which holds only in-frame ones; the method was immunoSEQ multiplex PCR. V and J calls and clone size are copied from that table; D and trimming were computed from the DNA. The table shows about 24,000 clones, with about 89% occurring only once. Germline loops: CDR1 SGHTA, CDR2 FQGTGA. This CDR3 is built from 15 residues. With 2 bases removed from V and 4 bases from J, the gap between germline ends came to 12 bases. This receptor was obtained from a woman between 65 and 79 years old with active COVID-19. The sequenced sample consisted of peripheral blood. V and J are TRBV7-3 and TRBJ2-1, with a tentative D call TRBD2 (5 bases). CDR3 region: CASSLEGPLYNEQFF. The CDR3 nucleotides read TGTGCCAGCAGCTTAGAGGGCCCATTATACAATGAGCAGTTCTTC.